These 21 T cell receptor beta chains were sequenced from one sample in a study of CD8 T cells in ankylosing spondylitis. Each CDR3 protein gets one entry after TCRdb re-called the 5' RACE reads with MiXCR. The data show roughly 250,000 distinct CDR3 sequences, roughly 8.6% seen once. The sample comprised blood, either unsorted or a sorted T cell fraction (not recorded which). These receptors originate from a male donor with ankylosing spondylitis or in good health (not recorded which).

This clonotype was picked up many times. This chain connects TRBV4-2 to TRBJ2-1, with D tentatively TRBD1 or TRBD2 (6 bases each). The CDR3 has 15 amino acids. V lost 0 bases and J lost 10, with 16 bases in between. Germline V gene sequence: CDR1 LGHNA, CDR2 YNFKEQ. The CDR3 coding sequence is TGTGCCAGCAGCCAAGAGAGCGGGCAGGGGCGAGAGCAGTTCTTC. Protein: CASSQESGQGREQFF.

Turning to this clonotype: A junction boundary mismatches the germline segment, possibly from a read error. The V call is TRBV12-3 or TRBV12-4, the J call TRBJ2-5; 7 bases are a match to TRBD1. This CDR3 comprises 17 residues. The CDR3 nucleotides read TGTACCAGCAGTTTAGGGTGGGACAGCCATAAGGCGGAGACCCAGTACTTC. Translated, it gives CTSSLGWDSHKAETQYF.

The table lists this clonotype with many counts. The chain is built from TRBV20-1 and TRBJ1-2; no reliable D call. The CDR3 is 12 residues long. The ends were cut back, 2 bases at V and 4 bases at J, with 8 bases in the middle. Germline V gives CDR1 DFQATT, CDR2 SNEGSKA (reference sequence). As DNA, the CDR3 is TGCAGTGCTAGACCGGGCAGCTATGGCTACACCTTC. It translates to CSARPGSYGYTF.

The chain carries TRBV11-3 and TRBJ1-1, with a weak D call TRBD1 (6 bases). The CDR3 length is 14 residues. Trimming removed 5 bases from V and 4 bases from J, with 14 bases in between. Germline-derived CDR1 and CDR2 are SGHNT and YENEEA. The CDR3 reads CASSKQGPGTEAFF. CDR3 sequence (DNA): TGTGCCAGCAGCAAACAGGGCCCGGGCACTGAAGCTTTCTTT.

In this sample, this clonotype turned up many times. J is TRBJ1-1 and V is TRBV7-2; weak D call: TRBD1 (5 bases). The length of the CDR3 is 13 residues. Germline V gene lookup returns CDR1 SGHTA and CDR2 FQGNSA. Trimming cost V 6 bases and J 1 base, with 9 bases left between them. In nucleotides, the CDR3 is TGTGCCAGCAGATCGACAGAGAACACTGAAGCTTTCTTT. Amino acids: CASRSTENTEAFF.

This clonotype occurred many times. The rearrangement uses TRBV7-2 and TRBJ1-2; D not resolved. The CDR3 runs 13 residues. Germline-derived CDR1 and CDR2 are SGHTA and FQGNSA. V lost 1 base to trimming and J lost 9 bases, with 12 bases between them. The CDR3 DNA reads TGTGCCAGCAGCTTAGTAGACATCGAGAGCTACACCTTC. Its translation: CASSLVDIESYTF.

At least ten counts were recorded for this clonotype. The CDR3 region is CASSYGDSGETQYF. Written as DNA, the CDR3 is TGTGCCAGCAGTTACGGGGACTCAGGAGAGACCCAGTACTTC. V and J are TRBV6-2 or TRBV6-3 and TRBJ2-5; the D gene is possibly TRBD2 (6 bases). V lost 2 bases and J 4 bases, leaving 11 bases between the germline ends. Germline CDR1 reads MNHEY; CDR2 reads SVGEGT. There are 14 residues in the CDR3.

The table lists this clonotype with a few counts. V is TRBV20-1 and J is TRBJ2-3; D might be TRBD1 (6 bases). The CDR3 contains 15 residues. CDR1 is DFQATT and CDR2 is SNEGSKA in the germline V gene (reference sequence). Trimming pared 2 bases from V and 2 bases from J, leaving 14 bases between. The CDR3 DNA is TGCAGTGCTAGATCCCTCGGACAGTACACAGATACGCAGTATTTT. It translates to CSARSLGQYTDTQYF.

This clonotype has just a few counts. J is TRBJ1-1 and V is TRBV7-9; 8 bases agree with TRBD1. Germline CDR1 and CDR2: SEHNR and FQNEAQ (reference sequence). The junction had 6 bases not matched to a gene; V was cut back by 5 bases and J by 10 bases. CDR3 size: 12 residues. In DNA form, the CDR3 reads TGTGCCAGCAGCCCTGCACAGGGGGGAGCTTTCTTT. Translation: CASSPAQGGAFF.

At least ten counts were recorded for this clonotype. CDR3 sequence: CSAHGQSGTQYF. For the CDR3, the DNA is TGCAGTGCCCACGGCCAAAGTGGGACCCAGTACTTC. The J gene is TRBJ2-5, the V gene TRBV20-1; no firm D call. Germline V gene lookup returns CDR1 DFQATT and CDR2 SNEGSKA (reference sequence). Trimming took off 6 bases at V and 7 bases at J, with 15 bases between the two ends. The CDR3 loop spans 12 amino acids.

This clonotype was seen only a few times. V and J are TRBV7-2 and TRBJ2-6, with no clear D. Germline loops: CDR1 SGHTA, CDR2 FQGNSA. The germline V and J ends were trimmed by 4 bases and 0 bases, with 7 bases remaining between them. CDR3 length: 15 residues. The CDR3 DNA follows: TGTGCCAGCAGCTGGACCAGCTCTGGGGCCAACGTCCTGACTTTC. This codes for CASSWTSSGANVLTF.

This clonotype was detected ten times or more. The DNA of the CDR3 is TGTGCCAGCAGCCTCCAGGGGATCGGGGAGACCCAGTACTTC. This sequence encodes CASSLQGIGETQYF. This chain joins TRBV7-3 and TRBJ2-5; maybe TRBD1 (6 bases). This CDR3 comprises 14 residues. V was pared by 5 bases and J by 5 bases, with 15 bases between. CDR1 is SGHTA and CDR2 is FQGTGA in the germline V gene.

This clonotype was seen repeatedly, ten times or more. The chain combines TRBV20-1 with TRBJ2-3; D is unresolved. Between the trimmed V and J ends, which lost 3 bases and 0 bases, there was a span of 13 bases. The CDR3 covers 15 residues. Germline V gene data show CDR1 as DFQATT and CDR2 as SNEGSKA (reference sequence). The CDR3 loop is CSASPINPSTDTQYF. The DNA of the CDR3 is TGCAGTGCTAGCCCCATTAATCCTAGCACAGATACGCAGTATTTT.

The table lists this clonotype with many counts. The V gene is TRBV7-9, the J gene TRBJ1-1; no reliable D call. CDR1 SEHNR and CDR2 FQNEAQ come from the germline V gene (reference sequence). The length of the CDR3 is 12 residues. Trimming removed 11 bases at V and 0 bases at J, with 10 bases between. CDR3 protein: CAGGRMNTEAFF. Written as DNA, the CDR3 is TGTGCCGGTGGGAGGATGAACACTGAAGCTTTCTTT.

This clonotype was seen repeatedly, ten times or more. This chain connects TRBV20-1 to TRBJ1-6; unclear D gene. Trimming cost V 3 bases and J 2 bases, with 5 bases left between them. This CDR3 contains 13 residues. Germline V gene sequence: CDR1 DFQATT, CDR2 SNEGSKA (reference sequence). The CDR3 loop is CSASGAYNSPLHF. The CDR3 nucleotides read TGCAGTGCTAGCGGAGCCTATAATTCACCCCTCCACTTT.

This clonotype came up many times. The chain couples TRBV20-1 to TRBJ2-3, with D possibly TRBD2 on 7 matching bases. V was cut by 1 base and J by 3 bases, with 14 bases left in between. Germline CDR1 DFQATT, CDR2 SNEGSKA (reference sequence). CDR3 size: 15 residues. CDR3 in amino acids: CSARVRGAGTDTQYF. The CDR3 bases are TGCAGTGCTAGAGTTCGGGGGGCTGGTACAGATACGCAGTATTTT.

This clonotype was seen only a few times. The gene calls are TRBV5-1 and TRBJ1-6; D remains ambiguous. This CDR3 has 15 amino acids. In germline, CDR1 is SGHRS, CDR2 YFSETQ. The V end lost 0 bases, the J end lost 5 bases, and 9 bases lay between the germline ends. The DNA of the CDR3 is TGCGCCAGCAGCTTGGGGCAGGCTAATAATTCACCCCTCCACTTT. It specifies CASSLGQANNSPLHF.

This clonotype was found many times. CDR3 coding DNA: TGTGCCAGCAGCCCCGTCGGGGAAGGGACGAAGCAGTTCTTC. Its translation: CASSPVGEGTKQFF. The chain employs TRBV5-6 and TRBJ2-1, with D perhaps TRBD1 or TRBD2 (5 bases each). Trimming shortened V by 4 bases and J by 11 bases, and 19 bases separated the two germline ends. The CDR3 has 14 residues. CDR1 and CDR2 (germline): SGHDT, YYEEEE.

This clonotype was picked up many times. The chain employs TRBV7-6 and TRBJ2-5, with D hard to call. CDR3 length equals 13 residues. Deletions cut 10 bases from V and 5 bases from J, with 17 bases between. Germline V gene sequence: CDR1 SGHVS, CDR2 FNYEAQ. The CDR3 is CATSKKALETQYF. The DNA for the CDR3 is TGTGCCACCTCTAAAAAAGCGTTGGAGACCCAGTACTTC.

This clonotype appeared many times. This chain links TRBV25-1 with TRBJ1-5; tentative D call: TRBD1 (6 bases). V was clipped by 4 bases and J by 1 base, with 11 bases between them. Germline CDR1 MGHDK, CDR2 SYGVNS. CDR3 length equals 15 residues. In DNA, the CDR3 is TGTGCCAGCAGTGGGGGGCGGGGAAGCAATCAGCCCCAGCATTTT. Protein product: CASSGGRGSNQPQHF.

This clonotype was counted at least ten times. This chain connects TRBV6-2 or TRBV6-3 to TRBJ2-5; D might be TRBD2 (5 bases). CDR1 and CDR2 from the germline V gene are MNHEY and SVGEGT. The CDR3 totals 12 residues. V lost 3 bases, J lost 5 bases, and 7 bases lay in between. The CDR3 DNA is TGTGCCAGCAGTTATTGGAGGGAGACCCAGTACTTC. This translates into CASSYWRETQYF.